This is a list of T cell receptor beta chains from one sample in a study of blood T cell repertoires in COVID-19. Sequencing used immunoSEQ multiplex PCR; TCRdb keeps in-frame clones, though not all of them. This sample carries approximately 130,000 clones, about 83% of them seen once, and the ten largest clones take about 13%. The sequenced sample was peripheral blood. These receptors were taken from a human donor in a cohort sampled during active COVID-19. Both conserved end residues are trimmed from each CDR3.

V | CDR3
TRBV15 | ATSGRWADSEQY
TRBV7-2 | ASTLPQVRYNEQF
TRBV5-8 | ASGRRAGGITMNTEAF
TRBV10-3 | AISDGQGRSPLH
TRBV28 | ASTTLGGASGNYGYT
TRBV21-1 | ASIPPATDHLAGYT
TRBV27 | ASSYRDRVAETQY
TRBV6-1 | ASSEITSWETQY
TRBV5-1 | ASSARTVDTGELF
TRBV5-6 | ARSWGAGGSVDTQY
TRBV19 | ATRQKNEKLF
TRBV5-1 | ASSRASGEPRQQY
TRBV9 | ASSVGMSGGYNEQF
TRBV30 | AWSQTGFGGTEAF
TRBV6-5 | ASRTGWSNQPQH
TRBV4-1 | ASSLSYEKLF
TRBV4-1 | ASSQASGDYEQY
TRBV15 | AVTTGGQTYGYT
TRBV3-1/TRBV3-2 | ASSQDRGTDLTTPNTEAF
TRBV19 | ASSPRQGGYNEQF
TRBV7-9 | ASSYAGPTDTQY
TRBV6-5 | ASSSQAGPQF
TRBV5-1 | ASSLDTGTNEKLF
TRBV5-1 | ASSLEAGHGYT
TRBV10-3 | AISLTGGTETQY
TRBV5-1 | ASSAGGTSTDTQY
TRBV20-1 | SARSRGEAF
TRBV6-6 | ASSGQTGGVPGELF
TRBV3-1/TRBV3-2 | ASSPGVSYGYT
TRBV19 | ASNLAGGRSEQF
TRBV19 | ASSNNFGNTIY
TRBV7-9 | ASSLLGRGDTEAF
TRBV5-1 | ASSGAGTSNTGELF
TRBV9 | ASSVGLSRSTDTQY
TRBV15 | ATSSETGYGYT
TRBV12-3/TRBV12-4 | ASRFSGGDTQY
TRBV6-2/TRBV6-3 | ASSKHSTYEQY
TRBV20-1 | SAGLSYGYT
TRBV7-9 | ASSLRVSGANVLT
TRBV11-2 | ASSLATRGGYGYT
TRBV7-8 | ASSQTTGVEAF
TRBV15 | ATSRLSGTGAKNIQY
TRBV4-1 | ASSQEQNSPLH
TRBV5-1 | ASSLGLAGGPGTDTQY
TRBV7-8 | ASSVRDSGYEQY
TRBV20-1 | SASAASGGFPGELF
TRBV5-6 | ASSPGTGRTEAF
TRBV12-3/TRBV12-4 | ASSPQGTYGYT
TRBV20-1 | SASNQVDRSGYT
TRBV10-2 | ASSESALAGNEQF
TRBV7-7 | ASSLDVGSEQY
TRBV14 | ASSQRVAGVNEQF
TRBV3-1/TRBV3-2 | ASSRSGQGAVNEQF
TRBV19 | ASTPGGAYGYT
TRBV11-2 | ASSPRLAGGSGAGELF
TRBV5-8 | ASSLDRGTYEQY
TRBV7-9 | ASSPSGGTVTDTQY
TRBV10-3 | ATISGGEAGTEAF
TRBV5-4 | ASSPEFGPPGETQY